One sample yielded the 11 T cell receptor beta chains listed below, sequenced in a study of sequential checkpoint blockade in melanoma. Noted treatment: randomized to nivolumab then ipilimumab (arm A) or the reverse (arm B). Here immunoSEQ multiplex PCR was the method, and the copy in TCRdb shows in-frame clones only, minus some. Of about 9,900 clones in the sample, roughly two thirds were seen once. Sequencing was performed on CD8+ T cells sorted from blood (inferred from file names), taken from a patient given nivolumab and ipilimumab in sequence. The source of these receptors is a human donor with melanoma.

Written as DNA, the CDR3 is TGTGCCAGCAGTACCGGGACAGGGAGCTCCTACGAGCAGTACTTC. Protein: CASSTGTGSSYEQYF. This chain links TRBV6-1 with TRBJ2-7, with TRBD1 matching 9 bases. After removal of 5 bases from V and 0 bases from J, the junction contained 5 bases not matched to a gene. Per the germline V gene, CDR1 is MNHNS and CDR2 is SASEGT. The CDR3 consists of 15 residues.

The chain uses TRBV5-1 and TRBJ2-7; 7 nucleotides agree with TRBD1. This CDR3 contains 15 residues. The junction had 6 bases not matched to a gene; V was cut back by 3 bases and J by 0 bases. Germline lookup yields CDR1 SGHRS and CDR2 YFSETQ. The CDR3 sequence: CASSSLQGISYEQYF. The CDR3, as DNA: TGCGCCAGCAGCTCCCTACAGGGGATCTCCTACGAGCAGTACTTC. Combining the CDR3 with reference TRBV5-1 and TRBJ2-7 gives the whole variable domain KAGVTQTPRYLIKTRGQQVTLSCSPISGHRSVSWYQQTPGQGLQFLFEYFSETQRNKGNFPGRFSGRQFSNSRSEMNVSTLELGDSALYLCASSSLQGISYEQYFGPGTRLTVT.

This chain joins TRBV15 and TRBJ2-3, with TRBD1 matching over 8 bases. Germline CDR1 reads LNHNV; CDR2 reads YYDKDF (reference sequence). With V trimmed by 2 bases and J by 5 bases, 6 bases remained unmatched. The CDR3 has 15 amino acids. The CDR3 DNA is TGTGCCACCAGCAGACTGACAGGGGATATAGATACGCAGTATTTT. Amino acid sequence: CATSRLTGDIDTQYF. Complete variable domain (other parts from reference TRBV15 and TRBJ2-3): DAMVIQNPRYQVTQFGKPVTLSCSQTLNHNVMYWYQQKSSQAPKLLFHYYDKDFNNEADTPDNFQSRRPNTSFCFLDIRSPGLGDTAMYLCATSRLTGDIDTQYFGPGTRLTVL.

The chain joins TRBV4-3 to TRBJ2-7, with TRBD1 matching over 7 bases. V gave up 0 bases and J gave up 3 bases; unmatched junction bases: 5. This CDR3 is built from 15 residues. The germline V gene encodes CDR1 LGHNA and CDR2 YSLEER. The CDR3 DNA follows: TGCGCCAGCAGCCAAGATGAGGGACAGCTCTACGAGCAGTACTTC. Residues: CASSQDEGQLYEQYF.

By share, this clone ranks as large. V and J are TRBV10-3 and TRBJ2-7, with a tentative D call TRBD2 (5 bases). This CDR3 spans 12 amino acids. Germline V gene lookup returns CDR1 ENHRY and CDR2 SYGVKD. Trimming left V 3 bases short and J 4 bases short, with 7 bases between. In DNA, the CDR3 is TGTGCCATCAGTGACGGGGTTTACGAGCAGTACTTC. Its translation: CAISDGVYEQYF.

For this clone: Compared with germline, one end of the junction differs, possibly owing to a read error. J is TRBJ2-5 and V is TRBV7-7; 9 nucleotides align to TRBD2. The DNA end is a closer match to TRBJ2-7, so the J assignment may be wrong. The CDR3 consists of 15 residues. Germline assignment: CDR1 SSHAT and CDR2 FNYEAQ (reference sequence). CDR3 coding DNA: TGTGCTAGCAGCTTAGGGGCTAGCGGGGTCTACGAGCAGTACTTC. Translation: CASSLGASGVYEQYF.

The chain joins TRBV30 to TRBJ1-2; 7 bases are shared with TRBD1. This CDR3 is 12 amino acids long. Germline values: CDR1 GTSNPN, CDR2 SVGIG (reference sequence). The ends lost 5 bases at V and 6 bases at J; junction bases unmatched: 6. CDR3 amino acids: CAWDRDGNGYTF. The CDR3 DNA reads as TGTGCCTGGGACAGGGACGGGAATGGCTACACCTTC.

In its sample, this clone was seen once. The chain uses TRBV7-8 and TRBJ1-6, with D uncertain. Trimming removed 2 bases at V and 2 bases at J, with 19 bases between. The CDR3 extends over 19 amino acids. From germline, CDR1 is SGHVS and CDR2 FQNEAQ. The CDR3 DNA follows: TGTGCCAGCAGCTTACTCCCCGGCGGGCGATCTACCTATAATTCACCCCTCCACTTT. It codes for CASSLLPGGRSTYNSPLHF.

This clone was observed a few times. V usage is TRBV6-1 and J usage is TRBJ1-1; tentative D call: TRBD1 (6 bases). The V and J ends lost 6 bases and 7 bases respectively, with 18 bases between them. The CDR3 is made up of 14 amino acids. Germline values: CDR1 MNHNS, CDR2 SASEGT. This CDR3 reads CASRPAGDGFEAFF. CDR3 DNA: TGTGCCAGCAGACCCGCAGGGGATGGGTTTGAAGCTTTCTTT.

This clone has a handful of counts. The V gene is TRBV7-2, the J gene TRBJ2-5; 10 nucleotides agree with TRBD2. J gave up 4 bases and V 8 bases, and 7 bases lay outside the gene matches. The CDR3 sequence is 14 residues long. Germline V gives CDR1 SGHTA, CDR2 FQGNSA. The CDR3 coding sequence is TGTGCCAGCGGGGTAGCGGGAGGCGGAGAGACCCAGTACTTC. This gives the protein CASGVAGGGETQYF.

The chain joins TRBV27 to TRBJ1-4, with D unclear. In germline, CDR1 is MNHEY, CDR2 SMNVEV (reference sequence). The CDR3 is 14 residues long. Trimming cost V 4 bases and J 0 bases, with 6 bases left between them. The CDR3 reads CASSYSPTNEKLFF. Written as DNA, the CDR3 is TGTGCCAGCAGTTACTCACCAACTAATGAAAAACTGTTTTTT.